This TCR beta chain was captured in a study of blood T cell repertoires in COVID-19. The CDR3 is 15 amino acids. Germline V gives CDR1 MNHEY, CDR2 SMNVEV (reference sequence). J gave up 7 bases and V 5 bases, and 7 bases lay outside the gene matches. Profiled with immunoSEQ multiplex PCR; TCRdb holds only in-frame clones, not every one. This table has about 72,000 clones, around 93% appearing once. This TCR was recovered from a woman in her sixties or seventies with active COVID-19. The chain recombines TRBV27 with TRBJ1-6, with 8 bases aligning to TRBD1. Material for sequencing was peripheral blood. CDR3 residues: CASSIRTGLNSPLHF. The CDR3 DNA sequence: TGTGCCAGCAGTATTAGGACAGGGCTCAATTCACCCCTCCACTTT.